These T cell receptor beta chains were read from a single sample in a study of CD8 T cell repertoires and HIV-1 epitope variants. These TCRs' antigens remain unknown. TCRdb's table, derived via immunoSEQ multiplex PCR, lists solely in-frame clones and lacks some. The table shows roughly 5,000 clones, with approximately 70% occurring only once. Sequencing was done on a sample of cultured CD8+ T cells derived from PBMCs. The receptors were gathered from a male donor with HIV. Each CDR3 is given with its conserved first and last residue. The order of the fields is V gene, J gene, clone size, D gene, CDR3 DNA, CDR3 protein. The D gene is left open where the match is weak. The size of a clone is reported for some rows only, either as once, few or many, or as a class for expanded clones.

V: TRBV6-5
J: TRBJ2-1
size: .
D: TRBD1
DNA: TGTGCCAGCAGTTACTCGAAAGACAGGGGGCAAATTGAGCAGTTCTTC
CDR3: CASSYSKDRGQIEQFF

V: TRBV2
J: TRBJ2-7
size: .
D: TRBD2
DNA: TGTGCCAGCAGTGAAGGGCTAGCGGTCGCCTACGAGCAGTACTTC
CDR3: CASSEGLAVAYEQYF

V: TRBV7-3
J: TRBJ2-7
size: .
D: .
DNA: TGTGCCAGCAGCTTAAATAGGGGACGGGAAACCTACGAGCAGTACTTC
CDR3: CASSLNRGRETYEQYF

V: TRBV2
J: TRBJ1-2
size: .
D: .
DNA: TGTGCCAGCAGTGAAAACCGACTGGGCTACACCTTC
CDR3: CASSENRLGYTF

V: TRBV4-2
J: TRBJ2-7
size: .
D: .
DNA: TGTGCCAGCAGCCAAGAGTGGCGGTACGAGCAGTACTTC
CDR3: CASSQEWRYEQYF

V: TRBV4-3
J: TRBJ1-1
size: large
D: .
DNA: TGCGCCAGCAGCCAAGATGTTGGGCAGGGGAACACTGAAGCTTTCTTT
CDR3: CASSQDVGQGNTEAFF

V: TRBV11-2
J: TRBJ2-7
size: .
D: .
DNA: TGTGCCAGCAGCTTAAACTCCGGGACAAGGTACGAGCAGTACTTC
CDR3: CASSLNSGTRYEQYF

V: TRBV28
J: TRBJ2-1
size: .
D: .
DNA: TGTGCCAGCAGAGAGGTGGGCCGAGGCGATGAGCAGTTCTTC
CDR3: CASREVGRGDEQFF

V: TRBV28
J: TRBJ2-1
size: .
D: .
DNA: TGTGCCAGCAGTTTAAACATCAATGAGCAGTTCTTC
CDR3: CASSLNINEQFF

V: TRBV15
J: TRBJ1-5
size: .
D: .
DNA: TGTGCCACCAGCAGCGGTTCTTTCAATCAGCCCCAGCATTTT
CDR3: CATSSGSFNQPQHF

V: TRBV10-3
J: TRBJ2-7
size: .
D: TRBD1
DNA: TGTGCCATCAGTGTGGGAGGACAGGGGGGCGAGCAGTACTTC
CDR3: CAISVGGQGGEQYF

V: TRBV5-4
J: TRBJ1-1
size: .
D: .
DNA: TGTGCCAGCAGCTTGACGCCCAGCGCTGAAGCTTTCTTT
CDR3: CASSLTPSAEAFF

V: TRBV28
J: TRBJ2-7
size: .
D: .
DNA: TGTGCCAGCAGTCCCCGGACCGTTGCCTACGAGCAGTACTTC
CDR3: CASSPRTVAYEQYF

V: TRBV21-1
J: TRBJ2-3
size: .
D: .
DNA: TGTGCCAGCAGTTCTAGCGGATCGGGCACAGATACGCAGTATTTT
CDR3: CASSSSGSGTDTQYF

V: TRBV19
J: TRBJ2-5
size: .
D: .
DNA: TGTGCCAGTAGTATAGGTGGGGGTAGAGAGACCCAGTACTTC
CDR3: CASSIGGGRETQYF

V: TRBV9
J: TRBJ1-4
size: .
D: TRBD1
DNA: TGTGCCAGCAGCCCACGACAGGGGTTAAATGAAAAACTGTTTTTT
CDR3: CASSPRQGLNEKLFF

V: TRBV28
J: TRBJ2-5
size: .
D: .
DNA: TGTGCCAGCAGTTTCACGGAGACCCAGTACTTC
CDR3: CASSFTETQYF

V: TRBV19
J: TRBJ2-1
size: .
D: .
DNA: TGTGCCAGTAGTCGAGACGCCGGGACTTACAATGAGCAGTTCTTC
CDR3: CASSRDAGTYNEQFF

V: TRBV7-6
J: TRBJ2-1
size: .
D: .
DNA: TGTGCCAGCAGCCCGGACAGATCTGTCAATGAGCAGTTCTTC
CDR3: CASSPDRSVNEQFF

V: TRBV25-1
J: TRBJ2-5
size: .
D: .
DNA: TGTGCCAGCAGAGCCGGCGAGACCCAGTACTTC
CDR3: CASRAGETQYF

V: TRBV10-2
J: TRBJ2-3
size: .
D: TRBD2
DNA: TGCGCCAGCAGTGAAACGCTAGCGGGGACAGATACGCAGTATTTT
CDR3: CASSETLAGTDTQYF

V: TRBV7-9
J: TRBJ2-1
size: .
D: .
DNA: TGTGCCAGCAGCTTAGACGGTGCCAGTGAGCAGTTCTTC
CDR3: CASSLDGASEQFF

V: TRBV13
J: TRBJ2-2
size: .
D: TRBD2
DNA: TGTGCCAGCTCCGAGGGAGGGACGGGCGGGGAGCTGTTTTTT
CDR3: CASSEGGTGGELFF

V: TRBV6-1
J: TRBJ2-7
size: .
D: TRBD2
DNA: TGTGCCAGCAGTGCGGGGACTATCGAGCAGTACTTC
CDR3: CASSAGTIEQYF

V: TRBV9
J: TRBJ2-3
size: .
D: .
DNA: TGTGCCAGCAGCGTAGAGTTAGAGGGACCCCCAGGTACGCAGTATTTT
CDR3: CASSVELEGPPGTQYF

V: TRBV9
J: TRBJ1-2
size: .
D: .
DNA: TGTGCCAGCAGCCCCGCGGACGCCAGGCCACTCTATGGCTACACCTTC
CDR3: CASSPADARPLYGYTF

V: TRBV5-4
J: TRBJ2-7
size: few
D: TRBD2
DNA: TGTGCCAGCAGCTTGGGCGGGGGGAACAACGAGCAGTACTTC
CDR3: CASSLGGGNNEQYF

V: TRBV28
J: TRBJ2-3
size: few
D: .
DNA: TGTGCCAGCACCGAACGGAGTGGAAACACAGATACGCAGTATTTT
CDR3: CASTERSGNTDTQYF